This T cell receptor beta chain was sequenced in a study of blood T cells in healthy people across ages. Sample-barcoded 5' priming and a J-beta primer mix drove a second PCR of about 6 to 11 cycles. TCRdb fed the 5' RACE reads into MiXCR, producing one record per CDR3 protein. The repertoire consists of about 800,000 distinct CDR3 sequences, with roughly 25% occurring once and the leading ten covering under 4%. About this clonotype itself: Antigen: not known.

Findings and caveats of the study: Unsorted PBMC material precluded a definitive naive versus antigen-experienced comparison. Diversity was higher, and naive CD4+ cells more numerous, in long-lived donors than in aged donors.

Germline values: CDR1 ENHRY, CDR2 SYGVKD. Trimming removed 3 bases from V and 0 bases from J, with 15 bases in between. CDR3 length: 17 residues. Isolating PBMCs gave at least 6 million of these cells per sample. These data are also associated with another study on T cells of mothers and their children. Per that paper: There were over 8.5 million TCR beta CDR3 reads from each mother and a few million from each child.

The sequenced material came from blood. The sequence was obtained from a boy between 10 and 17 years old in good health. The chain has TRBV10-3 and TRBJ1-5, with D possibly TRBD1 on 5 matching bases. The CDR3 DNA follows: TGTGCCATCAGTGATTCAGGGCCAGATTATAGCAATCAGCCCCAGCATTTT. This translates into CAISDSGPDYSNQPQHF.